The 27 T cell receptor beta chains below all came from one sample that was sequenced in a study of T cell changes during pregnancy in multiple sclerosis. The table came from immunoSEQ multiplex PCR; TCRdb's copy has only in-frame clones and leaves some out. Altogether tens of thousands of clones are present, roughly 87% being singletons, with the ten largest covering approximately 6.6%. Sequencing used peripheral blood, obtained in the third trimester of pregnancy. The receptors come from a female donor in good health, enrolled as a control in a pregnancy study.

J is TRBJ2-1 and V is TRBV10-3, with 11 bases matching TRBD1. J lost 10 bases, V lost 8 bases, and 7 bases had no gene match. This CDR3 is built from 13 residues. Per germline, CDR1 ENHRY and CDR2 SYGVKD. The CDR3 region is CAIGQGAPTEQFF. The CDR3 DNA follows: TGTGCCATCGGACAGGGGGCGCCGACGGAGCAGTTCTTC.

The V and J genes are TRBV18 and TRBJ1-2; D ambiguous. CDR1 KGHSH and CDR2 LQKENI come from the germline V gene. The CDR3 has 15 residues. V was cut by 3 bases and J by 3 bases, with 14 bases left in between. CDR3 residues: CASSPPGGGYYGYTF. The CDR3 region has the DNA TGTGCCAGCTCACCTCCAGGTGGAGGGTACTATGGCTACACCTTC.

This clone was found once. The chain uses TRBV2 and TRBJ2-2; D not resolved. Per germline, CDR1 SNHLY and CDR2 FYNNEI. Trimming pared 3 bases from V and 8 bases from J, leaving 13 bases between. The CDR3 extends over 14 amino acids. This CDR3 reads CASSEAQPVGELFF. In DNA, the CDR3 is TGTGCCAGCAGTGAGGCCCAACCTGTAGGGGAGCTGTTTTTT.

The CDR3 DNA follows: TGTGCCAGCAGGACAGGGTTCTATGGCTACACCTTC. Its translation is CASRTGFYGYTF. This rearrangement joins TRBV6-5 to TRBJ1-2; 7 bases match TRBD1. Germline CDR1 MNHEY, CDR2 SVGAGI. The CDR3 extends over 12 amino acids. With V trimmed by 6 bases and J by 4 bases, 2 bases remained unmatched.

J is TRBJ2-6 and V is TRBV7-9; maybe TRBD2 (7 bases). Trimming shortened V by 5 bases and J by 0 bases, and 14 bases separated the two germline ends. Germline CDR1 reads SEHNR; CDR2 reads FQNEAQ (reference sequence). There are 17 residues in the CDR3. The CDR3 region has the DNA TGTGCCAGCAGCCCCCGGGGGGCAGGCTCTGGGGCCAACGTCCTGACTTTC. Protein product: CASSPRGAGSGANVLTF.

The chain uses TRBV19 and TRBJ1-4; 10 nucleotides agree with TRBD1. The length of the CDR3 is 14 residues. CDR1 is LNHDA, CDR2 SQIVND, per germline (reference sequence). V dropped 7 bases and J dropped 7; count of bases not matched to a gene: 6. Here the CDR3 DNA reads TGTGCCAGTACCACGACAGGGGGCAGTGAAAAACTGTTTTTT. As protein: CASTTTGGSEKLFF.

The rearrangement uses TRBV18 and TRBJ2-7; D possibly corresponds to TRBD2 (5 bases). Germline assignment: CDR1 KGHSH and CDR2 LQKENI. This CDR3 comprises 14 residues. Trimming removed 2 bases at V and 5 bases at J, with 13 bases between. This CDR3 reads CASSPNGDQNEQYF. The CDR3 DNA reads TGTGCCAGCTCACCAAACGGGGATCAGAACGAGCAGTACTTC. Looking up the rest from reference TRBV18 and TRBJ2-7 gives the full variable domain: NAGVMQNPRHLVRRRGQEARLRCSPMKGHSHVYWYRQLPEEGLKFMVYLQKENIIDESGMPKERFSAEFPKEGPSILRIQQVVRGDSAAYFCASSPNGDQNEQYFGPGTRLTVT.

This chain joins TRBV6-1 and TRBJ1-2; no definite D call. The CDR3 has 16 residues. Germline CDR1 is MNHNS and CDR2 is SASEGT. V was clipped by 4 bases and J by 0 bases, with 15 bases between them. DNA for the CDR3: TGTGCCAGCAGTGGGGGTGGGAGGGTCGCTAACTATGGCTACACCTTC. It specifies CASSGGGRVANYGYTF.

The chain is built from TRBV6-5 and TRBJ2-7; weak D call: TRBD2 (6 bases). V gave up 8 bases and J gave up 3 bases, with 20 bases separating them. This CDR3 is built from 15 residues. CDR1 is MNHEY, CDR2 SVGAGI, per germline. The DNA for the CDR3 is TGTGCCAGCTACGGTTTTTCCGGGGGAAACTACGAGCAGTACTTC. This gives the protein CASYGFSGGNYEQYF.

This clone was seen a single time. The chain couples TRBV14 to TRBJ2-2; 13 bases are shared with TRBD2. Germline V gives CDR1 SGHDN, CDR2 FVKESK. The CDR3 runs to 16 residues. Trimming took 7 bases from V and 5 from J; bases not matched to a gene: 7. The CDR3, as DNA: TGTGCCAGCACCCAGACTAGCGGGAGGTCTACCGGGGAGCTGTTTTTT. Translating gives CASTQTSGRSTGELFF.

The DNA for the CDR3 is TGTGCCAGCAGCGAGGGGGCAGGTGGCTACACCTTC. Amino acid sequence: CASSEGAGGYTF. The chain uses TRBV9 and TRBJ1-2; TRBD1 aligns across 7 bases. The CDR3 has 12 residues. Germline assignment: CDR1 SGDLS and CDR2 YYNGEE. V lost 3 bases and J lost 7; bases outside the gene matches: 3.

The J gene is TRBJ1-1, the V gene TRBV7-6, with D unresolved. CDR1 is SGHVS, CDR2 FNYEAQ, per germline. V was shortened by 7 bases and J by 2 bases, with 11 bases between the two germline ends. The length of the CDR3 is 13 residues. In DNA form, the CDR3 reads TGTGCCAGCACCCGAGGGAGAAACACTGAAGCTTTCTTT. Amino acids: CASTRGRNTEAFF.

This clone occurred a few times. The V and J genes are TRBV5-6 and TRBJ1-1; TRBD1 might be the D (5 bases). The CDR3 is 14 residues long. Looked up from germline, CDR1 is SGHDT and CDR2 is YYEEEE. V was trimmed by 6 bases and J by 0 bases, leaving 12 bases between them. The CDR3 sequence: CASTRQKMNTEAFF. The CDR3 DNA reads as TGTGCCAGCACGAGACAGAAGATGAACACTGAAGCTTTCTTT.

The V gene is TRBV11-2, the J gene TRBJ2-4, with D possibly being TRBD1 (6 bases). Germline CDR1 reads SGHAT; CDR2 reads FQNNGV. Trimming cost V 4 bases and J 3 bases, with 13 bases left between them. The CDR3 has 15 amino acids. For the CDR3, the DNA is TGTGCCAGCAGCTACAGGGACGAAGGCAAAAACATTCAGTACTTC. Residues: CASSYRDEGKNIQYF.

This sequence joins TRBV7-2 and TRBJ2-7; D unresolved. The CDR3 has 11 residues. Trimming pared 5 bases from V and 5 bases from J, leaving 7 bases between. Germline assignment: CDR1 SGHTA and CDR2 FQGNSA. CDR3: CASSELHEQYF. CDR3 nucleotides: TGTGCCAGCAGCGAGCTCCACGAGCAGTACTTC.

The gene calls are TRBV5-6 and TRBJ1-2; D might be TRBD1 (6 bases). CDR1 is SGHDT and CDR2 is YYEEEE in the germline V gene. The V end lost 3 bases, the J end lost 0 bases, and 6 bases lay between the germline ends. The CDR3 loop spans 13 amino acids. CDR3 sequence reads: CASSSGANYGYTF. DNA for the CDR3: TGTGCCAGCAGCTCAGGGGCTAACTATGGCTACACCTTC.

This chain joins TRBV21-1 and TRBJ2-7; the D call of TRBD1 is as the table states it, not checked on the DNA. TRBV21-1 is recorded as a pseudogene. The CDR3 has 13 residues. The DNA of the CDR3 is TGTGCCAGCAGCACCGGACAGTTCTATGAGCAGTACTTC. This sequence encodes CASSTGQFYEQYF.

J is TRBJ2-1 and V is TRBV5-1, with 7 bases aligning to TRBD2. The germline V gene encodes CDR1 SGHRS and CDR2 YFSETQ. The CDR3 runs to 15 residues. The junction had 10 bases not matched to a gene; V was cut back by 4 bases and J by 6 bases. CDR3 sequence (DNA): TGCGCCAGCAGCCCCCCCGGACTAGGGTCCAATGAGCAGTTCTTC. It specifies CASSPPGLGSNEQFF.

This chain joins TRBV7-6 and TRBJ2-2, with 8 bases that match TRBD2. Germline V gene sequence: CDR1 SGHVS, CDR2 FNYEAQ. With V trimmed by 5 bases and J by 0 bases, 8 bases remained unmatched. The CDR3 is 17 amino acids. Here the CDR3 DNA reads TGTGCCAGCAGCGTTCGGGCGGGAGGCCCGAACACCGGGGAGCTGTTTTTT. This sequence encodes CASSVRAGGPNTGELFF.

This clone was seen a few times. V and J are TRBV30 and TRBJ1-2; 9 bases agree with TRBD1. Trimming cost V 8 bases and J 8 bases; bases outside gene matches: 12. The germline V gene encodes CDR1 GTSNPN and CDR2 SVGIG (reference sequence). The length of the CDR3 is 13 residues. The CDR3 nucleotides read TGTGCCGGGGGGACAGGGCTTTCGCTGGGCTACACCTTC. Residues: CAGGTGLSLGYTF. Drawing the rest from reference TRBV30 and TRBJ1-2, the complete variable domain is SQTIHQWPATLVQPVGSPLSLECTVEGTSNPNLYWYRQAAGRGLQLLFYSVGIGQISSEVPQNLSASRPQDRQFILSSKKLLLSDSGFYLCAGGTGLSLGYTFGSGTRLTVV.

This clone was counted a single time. This CDR3 is CASSLAGDPYGYTF. As DNA, the CDR3 is TGTGCCAGCAGCTTAGCGGGAGATCCTTATGGCTACACCTTC. The V gene is TRBV7-8, the J gene TRBJ1-2; D gene uncertain. Between the trimmed V and J ends, which lost 0 bases and 5 bases, there was a span of 10 bases. This CDR3 has 14 amino acids. Germline CDR1 is SGHVS and CDR2 is FQNEAQ.

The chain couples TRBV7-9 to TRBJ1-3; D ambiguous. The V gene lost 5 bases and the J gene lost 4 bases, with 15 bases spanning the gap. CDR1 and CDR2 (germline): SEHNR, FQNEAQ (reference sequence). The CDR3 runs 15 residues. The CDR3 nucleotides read TGTGCCAGCAGCCCAAGGGAGGGTACGGGAAACACCATATATTTT. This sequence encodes CASSPREGTGNTIYF. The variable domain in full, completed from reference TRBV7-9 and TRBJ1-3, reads DTGVSQNPRHKITKRGQNVTFRCDPISEHNRLYWYRQTLGQGPEFLTYFQNEAQLEKSRLLSDRFSAERPKGSFSTLEIQRTEQGDSAMYLCASSPREGTGNTIYFGEGSWLTVV.

In DNA, the CDR3 is TGTGCCAGCAGTCGACCGGGACAGGGACAAAACATTCAGTACTTC. This codes for CASSRPGQGQNIQYF. This chain joins TRBV2 and TRBJ2-4; 9 nucleotides agree with TRBD1. CDR1 is SNHLY, CDR2 FYNNEI, per germline. The J segment lost 5 bases and the V segment lost 5 bases, leaving 7 bases of the junction unmatched. The CDR3 extends over 15 amino acids.

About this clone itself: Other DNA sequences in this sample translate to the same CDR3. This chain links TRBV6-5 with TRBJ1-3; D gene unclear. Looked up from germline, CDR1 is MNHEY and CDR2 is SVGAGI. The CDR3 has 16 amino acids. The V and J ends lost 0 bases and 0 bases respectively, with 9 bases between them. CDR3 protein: CASSYSRASSGNTIYF. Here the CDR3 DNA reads TGTGCCAGCAGTTACTCGAGGGCCTCCTCTGGAAACACCATATATTTT.

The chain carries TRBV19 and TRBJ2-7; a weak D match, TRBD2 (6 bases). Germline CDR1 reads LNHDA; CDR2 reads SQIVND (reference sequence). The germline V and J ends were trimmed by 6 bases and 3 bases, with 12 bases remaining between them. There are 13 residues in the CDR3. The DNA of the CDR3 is TGTGCCAGTAGGGGGGAGGCCGGCTACGAGCAGTACTTC. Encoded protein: CASRGEAGYEQYF.

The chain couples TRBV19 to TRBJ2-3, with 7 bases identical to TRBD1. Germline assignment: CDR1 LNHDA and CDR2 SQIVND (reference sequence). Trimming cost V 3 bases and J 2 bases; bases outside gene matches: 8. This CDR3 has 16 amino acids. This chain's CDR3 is CASSILGRGFTDTQYF. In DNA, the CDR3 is TGTGCCAGTAGTATCCTGGGCAGGGGGTTCACAGATACGCAGTATTTT.

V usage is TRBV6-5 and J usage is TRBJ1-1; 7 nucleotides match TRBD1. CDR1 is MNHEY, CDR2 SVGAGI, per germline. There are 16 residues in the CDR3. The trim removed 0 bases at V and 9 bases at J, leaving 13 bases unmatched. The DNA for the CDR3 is TGTGCCAGCAGTTACTCCCGGGAGATCCCGACAGGGCAAGCTTTCTTT. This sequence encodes CASSYSREIPTGQAFF.